Listed below are T cell receptor beta chains from one sample, sequenced in a study of T cell repertoires in cytomegalovirus infection. MiXCR was run by TCRdb on the reads, yielding one entry per CDR3 protein. Of around 240,000 distinct CDR3 sequences listed, approximately 22% are singletons. Source material: CD8+ T cells from PBMCs. Every receptor here comes from a human donor in good health (CMV status not recorded). Some clones in this sample may be carry-over from other donors' samples. Both conserved end residues are part of each CDR3. The size of a clone is reported for some rows only, either as once, few or many, or as a class for expanded clones.

>NA|TRBV7-8|TRBJ2-2
CASSKHHRQTANTGELFF
>many|TRBV7-6|TRBJ1-1
CASSPGQGYTEAFF
>once|TRBV6-5|TRBJ2-6
CASSLEVSWSSGANVLTF
>few|TRBV27|TRBJ1-5
CASSLYAGGDQPQHF
>NA|TRBV6-2/TRBV6-3|TRBJ1-2
CASVGFGRIIDGYTF
>NA|TRBV27|TRBJ1-6
CASSLSPTGDNSPLHF
>NA|TRBV27|TRBJ2-5
CASSLSAGAQETQYF
>few|TRBV29-1|TRBJ2-1
CSVGYSYNEQFF
>NA|TRBV3-1|TRBJ1-1
CASKAHLNTEAFF
>few|TRBV29-1|TRBJ2-1
CSGTWRGGSYNEQFF
>once|TRBV29-1|TRBJ2-7
CSVPGALTYVQYF
>few|TRBV7-8|TRBJ2-3
CASTPGLSWTDTQYF
>many|TRBV12-3/TRBV12-4|TRBJ1-1
CASSLDHVRTTEAFF
>NA|TRBV4-1|TRBJ2-7
CASSPTSPGTGGHEQYF
>few|TRBV12-3/TRBV12-4|TRBJ1-1
CASSLAPKAFEAFF
>NA|TRBV20-1|TRBJ1-6
CSAQTGMRSPLHF
>few|TRBV27|TRBJ2-1
CASHRGNEQFF
>NA|TRBV12-3/TRBV12-4|TRBJ1-1
CASSFGKTEDFF
>NA|TRBV14|TRBJ1-1
CASSQAGALGTEAFF
>many|TRBV7-8|TRBJ1-2
CASSPGPGSGGYGYTF
>few|TRBV12-3/TRBV12-4|TRBJ2-1
CASSLARFVWDYNEQFF
>many|TRBV7-9|TRBJ1-3
CASSQARPSGNTIYF